Following are 27 T cell receptor beta chains from one sample sequenced in a study of tumor-infiltrating lymphocytes in primary liver carcinoma. The researchers obtained blood RNA from unsorted whole blood and also extracted germline DNA. TCR beta cDNA was prepared out of approximately 500 ng total RNA by means of a constant-region primer. A slightly modified ARM-PCR protocol with three nested multiplex PCR rounds produced these TCR beta libraries. Forward primers for TRBV1-TRBV30 and a C-beta reverse primer served the first two PCR rounds, at 10 cycles each. TCRdb reprocessed the multiplex PCR reads with MiXCR, giving one entry per CDR3 protein. The sample yields about 200,000 distinct CDR3 sequences, 65% seen once. Sequencing used peripheral blood. All receptors derive from a woman aged 60 to 75 with primary liver carcinoma and hepatitis B virus infection.

Regarding this clonotype: At one end, the junction sequence differs from germline, possibly due to a read error. The CDR3 here is CAVSTGRNYGYTF. The CDR3 DNA reads as TGTGCCGTTTCTACAGGGCGAAACTATGGCTATACCTTC. The rearrangement joins TRBV6-5 to TRBJ1-2; weak D call: TRBD1 (6 bases). This CDR3 has 13 amino acids. Germline V gene data show CDR1 as MNHEY and CDR2 as SVGAGI.

The V gene is TRBV7-9, the J gene TRBJ2-7; tentatively, D is TRBD2 (5 bases). V was pared by 5 bases and J by 2 bases, with 10 bases between. There are 13 residues in the CDR3. Germline V gene sequence: CDR1 SEHNR, CDR2 FQNEAQ (reference sequence). The CDR3 here is CASSLNGAYEQYF. The CDR3 nucleotides read TGTGCCAGCAGCCTGAACGGGGCCTACGAGCAGTACTTC.

This clonotype was seen once. A much larger clone sits a single nucleotide away, making a read error possible. The conserved phenylalanine or tryptophan normally closing the CDR3 is absent here, so this likely arose from a read error. The chain recombines TRBV6-5 with TRBJ2-7; 9 bases are a match to TRBD1. The ends lost 4 bases at V and 6 bases at J; junction bases unmatched: 10. CDR1 and CDR2 from the germline V gene are MNHEY and SVGAGI. The length of the CDR3 is 15 residues. This chain's CDR3 is CASSLGQGTFGEQYL. The CDR3 DNA reads TGTGCCAGCAGTTTAGGACAGGGGACTTTCGGCGAGCAGTACTTA.

This clonotype was observed a few times. The chain links TRBV20-1 to TRBJ1-4; D may be TRBD1 (6 bases). V lost 6 bases and J 7 bases, leaving 21 bases between the germline ends. CDR1 is DFQATT and CDR2 is SNEGSKA in the germline V gene (reference sequence). CDR3 size: 15 residues. For the CDR3, the DNA is TGCAGTGCCAGCGACAGGACTCACGATGGTGAAAAACTGTTTTTT. Residues: CSASDRTHDGEKLFF.

A remark on this clonotype: A clone one base away is much larger, so this may be a read error. The gene calls are TRBV6-1 and TRBJ1-5, with D perhaps TRBD1 (5 bases). CDR1 and CDR2 (germline): MNHNS, SASEGT. V gave up 7 bases and J gave up 7 bases, with 17 bases separating them. The CDR3 has 14 amino acids. CDR3 nucleotide sequence: TGTGCCAGCATGGGTCAGGGCACGGGACAGCCCCAGCATTTT. Its protein is CASMGQGTGQPQHF.

This chain joins TRBV11-3 and TRBJ2-5; 7 nucleotides match TRBD2. Germline V CDR1 and CDR2: SGHNT, YENEEA. V gave up 3 bases and J gave up 7 bases; unmatched junction bases: 20. CDR3 length equals 18 residues. For the CDR3, the DNA is TGTGCCAGCAGCTTGGCCCGGACTAGAGGGAGGACTGTCTTGACCCAGTACTTC. Its translation: CASSLARTRGRTVLTQYF.

For this clonotype: Lacking the conserved final phenylalanine or tryptophan, this CDR3 likely reflects a read error. The DNA is left out, because the CDR3 cannot be placed on it with certainty; the CDR3 is given as TCRdb lists it. The V and J genes are TRBV7-9 and TRBJ2-3; the table calls TRBD1, which could not be checked here. The V gene's germline CDR1 is SEHNR and CDR2 FQNEAQ (reference sequence). The CDR3 numbers 14 amino acids, ends counted. The CDR3 loop reads CASSSLGPERVEFV.

Regarding this clonotype: A read error may account for a junction end that differs from germline. The chain recombines TRBV11-2 with TRBJ2-1, with TRBD2 identical over 11 bases. Germline V gene data show CDR1 as SGHAT and CDR2 as FQNNGV. The CDR3 spans 17 residues. The CDR3 coding sequence is TGTGCCAGCAGCAGGGGAGTAGCGGGAGGGCCGGGGGATGAGCAGCTCTTC. Amino acid sequence: CASSRGVAGGPGDEQLF.

This clonotype was counted ten times or more. This rearrangement joins TRBV12-3 or TRBV12-4 to TRBJ1-1; possible D gene TRBD1, 5 bases. V was shortened by 11 bases and J by 1 base, with 14 bases between the two germline ends. CDR3 length: 13 residues. The CDR3 coding sequence is TGTGCCTCGTGCCCTCAGGGGAACACTGAAGCTTTCTTT. Amino acid sequence: CASCPQGNTEAFF.

About this clonotype: A much larger clone lies a single base off, so this may be a read error. The rearrangement joins TRBV6-1 to TRBJ2-2; 14 bases are shared with TRBD2. With V trimmed by 8 bases and J by 4 bases, 9 bases remained unmatched. Germline V CDR1 and CDR2: MNHNS, SASEGT. CDR3 length equals 17 residues. CDR3 bases: TGTGCCAGCCAGATGGGACTAGCGGGAGTGGGCACCGGGGAGCTGTTTTTT. As protein: CASQMGLAGVGTGELFF.

The chain links TRBV11-3 to TRBJ1-2; no definite D call. Per the germline V gene, CDR1 is SGHNT and CDR2 is YENEEA. V was pared by 0 bases and J by 3 bases, with 5 bases between. The CDR3 covers 13 residues. DNA for the CDR3: TGTGCCAGCAGCTTAGACATTTACTATGGCTACACCTTC. The encoded protein is CASSLDIYYGYTF.

CDR3 sequence: CASSLTGTKYEQYF. The CDR3 nucleotides read TGTGCCAGCAGCCTGACCGGGACTAAATACGAGCAGTACTTC. The rearrangement links TRBV13 to TRBJ2-7, with TRBD2 matching over 7 bases. The V gene's germline CDR1 is PRHDT and CDR2 FYEKMQ (reference sequence). Germline trimming cut 5 bases from V and 4 bases from J; bases unmatched to any gene: 8. The CDR3 has 14 amino acids.

With respect to this clonotype: Possible read error: a much larger clone is one base away. J is TRBJ2-1 and V is TRBV6-1; TRBD2 matches at 11 bases. Germline V gene lookup returns CDR1 MNHNS and CDR2 SASEGT. The CDR3 has 17 amino acids. In DNA, the CDR3 is TGTGCCAGCACCAGAAGGAGGGGGACTAGCGGAAACAATGAGCAGTCCTTC. Translation: CASTRRRGTSGNNEQSF.

The V gene is TRBV12-3 or TRBV12-4, the J gene TRBJ1-5; D gene uncertain. V dropped 6 bases and J dropped 7 bases, with 19 bases sitting between them. The CDR3 runs 15 residues. Written as DNA, the CDR3 is TGTGCCAGCAGCCCCGCAGCGCAGGCTAACCAGCCCCAGCATTTT. Translated, it gives CASSPAAQANQPQHF.

V usage is TRBV11-1 and J usage is TRBJ2-1; a weak D match, TRBD2 (6 bases). There are 16 residues in the CDR3. The V gene's germline CDR1 is SGHAT and CDR2 FQDESV (reference sequence). V lost 9 bases and J lost 1, with 19 bases in between. CDR3 in amino acids: CARSIGGLRSYNEQFF. CDR3 sequence (DNA): TGTGCCAGGAGCATCGGGGGACTCCGATCCTACAATGAGCAGTTCTTC. The complete variable domain, with remaining parts taken from reference TRBV11-1 and TRBJ2-1, reads EAEVAQSPRYKITEKSQAVAFWCDPISGHATLYWYRQILGQGPELLVQFQDESVVDDSQLPKDRFSAERLKGVDSTLKIQPAELGDSAMYLCARSIGGLRSYNEQFFGPGTRLTVL.

This clonotype was seen only once. Relative to the germline gene, one junction end is altered; a read error may explain this. The chain carries TRBV7-3 and TRBJ2-1, with D possibly matching TRBD2 (5 bases). Germline CDR1 reads SGHTA; CDR2 reads FQGTGA. This CDR3 is built from 13 residues. This chain's CDR3 is CATSLFRESEQFF. Here the CDR3 DNA reads TGTGCCACCAGCTTATTTCGGGAATCTGAGCAGTTCTTC.

Only a few counts were recorded for this clonotype. This chain uses TRBV4-1 with TRBJ2-1; TRBD2 matches 7 bases. Losses at the gene ends were 2 bases for V and 6 bases for J; bases not matched to a gene: 7. The length of the CDR3 is 15 residues. CDR1 and CDR2 from the germline V gene are MGHRA and YSYEKL. The CDR3 DNA reads as TGCGCCAGCAGCCAACTAGCGGCAAAAATCAATGAGCAGTTCTTC. Residues: CASSQLAAKINEQFF.

This clonotype was seen a single time. A much more abundant neighbour one base away suggests this may be a read error. CDR3 loop: CARSLVGGYEQYF. Written as DNA, the CDR3 is TGTGCCAGGAGTTTAGTCGGGGGCTACGAGCAGTACTTC. The rearrangement links TRBV12-3 or TRBV12-4 to TRBJ2-7; a possible D gene is TRBD2 (6 bases). The CDR3 runs 13 residues.

The table lists this clonotype with many counts. The genes are TRBV28 and TRBJ1-6; D remains unclear. The CDR3 runs to 17 residues. Germline-derived CDR1 and CDR2 are MDHEN and SYDVKM. Trimming took 6 bases from V and 0 from J, leaving 15 bases between them. The CDR3: CASSSRGRGSYNSPLHF. The CDR3 DNA reads TGTGCCAGCAGCTCTCGCGGTCGAGGCTCCTATAATTCACCCCTCCACTTT. The variable domain in full, with the rest retrieved from reference TRBV28 and TRBJ1-6, is DVKVTQSSRYLVKRTGEKVFLECVQDMDHENMFWYRQDPGLGLRLIYFSYDVKMKEKGDIPEGYSVSREKKERFSLILESASTNQTSMYLCASSSRGRGSYNSPLHFGNGTRLTVT.

Comments on this clonotype: Its ends do not fully match the called genes, so a read error is possible. The chain couples TRBV6-1 to TRBJ1-6; no clear D. Germline CDR1 is MNHNS and CDR2 is SASEGT. The length of the CDR3 is 15 residues. Here the CDR3 DNA reads TGTACCAGCAGTGAAGCCGGAGGGCATGATTCACCCCTCCACTTT. It specifies CTSSEAGGHDSPLHF.

The J gene is TRBJ2-3, the V gene TRBV25-1, with D hard to call. CDR3 size: 14 residues. The V end was cut by 5 bases, the J end by 4 bases, with 13 bases between. Germline V gene data show CDR1 as MGHDK and CDR2 as SYGVNS. CDR3 sequence reads: CASSFSGSADTQYF. The CDR3 DNA follows: TGTGCCAGCAGTTTCTCCGGCAGCGCAGATACGCAGTATTTT.

The count of this clonotype is one. The chain is built from TRBV6-9 and TRBJ1-5, with D tentatively TRBD1 (6 bases). Trimming removed 4 bases at V and 11 bases at J, with 21 bases between. CDR3 length: 15 residues. The germline V gene has CDR1 MNHGY and CDR2 SVAAGI. CDR3 residues: CASSFHSQGIQAQHF. In DNA, the CDR3 is TGTGCCAGCAGTTTCCACTCCCAGGGGATCCAGGCCCAGCATTTT.

About this clonotype: A read error may be the cause here, since a much bigger clone is one base away. V usage is TRBV4-2 and J usage is TRBJ1-2; D perhaps matches TRBD1 (6 bases). Germline CDR1 LGHNA, CDR2 YNFKEQ. CDR3 size: 14 residues. The CDR3 protein is CTSSQDWGANGYTF. CDR3 in DNA: TGTACCAGCAGCCAAGACTGGGGGGCCAATGGCTACACCTTC.

The chain joins TRBV20-1 to TRBJ2-1; possible D gene TRBD2, 5 bases. The CDR3 is 16 amino acids. Trimming took 4 bases from V and 0 from J, leaving 16 bases between them. Germline V lookup: CDR1 DFQATT, CDR2 SNEGSKA (reference sequence). The CDR3 DNA is TGCAGTGCTAAGAGTGAGCGGCAAAGCTCCTACAATGAGCAGTTCTTC. This translates into CSAKSERQSSYNEQFF.

Details on this clonotype: This may arise from a read error, as a much more abundant clone is one base away. This sequence joins TRBV6-5 and TRBJ1-1, with no clear D. Germline assignment: CDR1 MNHEY and CDR2 SVGAGI. There are 16 residues in the CDR3. The CDR3 coding sequence is TGTGCCAGCAGTCCCCACGGTAGCAGTATGAACACTGAAGCTCTCTTT. This gives the protein CASSPHGSSMNTEALF.

About this clonotype itself: The final CDR3 position lacks the conserved phenylalanine or tryptophan, pointing to a likely read error. The chain combines TRBV7-8 with TRBJ1-3; D gene uncertain. The length of the CDR3 is 14 residues. Looked up from germline, CDR1 is SGHVS and CDR2 is FQNEAQ. V was shortened by 6 bases and J by 1 base, with 10 bases between the two germline ends. The CDR3 here is CASSLRDSGNTIYS. The CDR3 nucleotides read TGTGCCAGCAGTCTTCGGGATTCTGGAAACACCATATATTCT.

The chain recombines TRBV7-8 with TRBJ2-5; maybe TRBD1 (5 bases). V was shortened by 1 base and J by 4 bases, with 10 bases between the two germline ends. CDR1 and CDR2 (germline): SGHVS, FQNEAQ. The CDR3 consists of 14 residues. In DNA form, the CDR3 reads TGTGCCAGCAGCTTAGTCAGGGTAGGAGAGACCCAGTACTTC. Residues: CASSLVRVGETQYF.